This T cell receptor beta chain was observed in a study of cytomegalovirus exposure and HLA in healthy donors (dated by TCRdb to about 2017). Background for the entire study: An earlier analysis of about 560 of the donors reported 276 Gb of sequence data and approximately 120 million unique TCR beta sequences obtained from some 200 million T cells. An early release covering more than 500 HLA-typed donors comprised about 300 gigabases of sequencing data and tens of millions of unique TCR sequences. Of the 300 to 500 genotyped donors, approximately 80% were placed in the genetic ancestry cluster associated with self-reported Caucasian donors. The study was designed to test whether signatures of past pathogen exposure could be identified by cataloging public T cell receptors. The study used immunosequencing to profile the T cell repertoires of under 700 subjects and linked those repertoires to cytomegalovirus serostatus. A separate validation cohort of 100 to 150 different subjects was used in addition to the roughly 700-subject first cohort. To predict cytomegalovirus infection status, the study brought together high-throughput TCR immunosequencing, statistical association of individual TCRs with disease status, and machine learning. A later analysis re-analyzed previously published TCR beta repertoires from roughly 690 donors and added high-resolution HLA genotyping to study TCR occurrence patterns. The later analysis used no new phenotypic data to find candidate immune exposures, relying instead on TCR beta sequences and their occurrence across donors. In an earlier analysis of about 590 of the donors, high-throughput TCR beta sequencing was used to judge whether each TCR beta V gene segment behaved as functional or pseudogenic. Alongside the repertoire data, information on donor age, sex, ethnicity and CMV serostatus was compiled. Genome-wide SNP genotypes for about 65% of the 666 donors were used in a later genetic analysis, which treated that subset as a discovery cohort. Every repertoire in the discovery cohort had been generated on one and the same sequencing platform. HLA typing included class I and class II loci at four-digit resolution. Typing coverage differed by locus: A, B, C, DRB1 and DQB1 were typed in roughly 629-640 donors, DQA1 in 522, DPA1 in over 600, and DPB1 in just under 480. Several DR-DQ haplotypes were handled as single units for association and clustering because linkage in the cohort was strong. Among approximately 370 genotyped donors of the cohort, an average of approximately 220,000 unique TCR beta nucleotide sequences was sequenced per donor, of which roughly 17% were non-productive. Here is what the overall study found, with its caveats: Linkage disequilibrium might explain the correlated functional status among segregating V segments, but an unknown experimental factor could not be ruled out. The presence/absence analyses assumed that sequencing depth was roughly uniform across donors, and that assumption may not be true. In an earlier analysis of around 500 of the donors, most TCR beta V segments appeared in productive rearrangements about 87% or about 30% of the time, broadly matching IMGT annotations. CMV serostatus was the only immune exposure information available for the cohort. A total of about 150 TCR beta chains were listed by the study as associated with cytomegalovirus. Because the 87-base-pair reads could not distinguish some IMGT-functional V segments, including TRBV6-2 and TRBV6-3, those segments were excluded. At a false discovery rate of 0.05, a later analysis linked 15,000 to 20,000 TCR beta sequences to specific HLA alleles. A cluster of highly shared sequence variants was judged likely to be a technical artifact of the sequencing pipeline. According to a later analysis, TCR association rates differed among HLA loci, with DRB1 alleles showing the most associated TCRs and HLA-C alleles showing the fewest. When HLA alleles, especially DR and DQ, strongly co-occurred, attributing TCR associations to individual alleles was difficult. Cytomegalovirus status was reported to be diagnosed by the classifier with high specificity and sensitivity in both the original and validation cohorts. Several of the top co-occurrence clusters appeared to be linked to parvovirus B19, influenza, CMV and Epstein-Barr virus, according to a later analysis. Most CMV-associated TCR beta chains appeared to be HLA-restricted in a later analysis, and the HLA associations seemed to be driven largely by CMV exposure. Around 16 rarely observed V segments, including chromosome 9 orphons, were excluded from the earlier analysis of about 600 of the donors because counts were too low. A later genetic analysis associated a missense DCLRE1C variant with V-gene and J-gene trimming of TCR beta chains, and an independent cohort replicated the association. Most TCR sequences were observed very rarely across donors, whereas some public TCRs were present in many individuals. A further reported finding was that TCR beta sequences accurately predicted the HLA-A and HLA-B alleles for most subjects in the first cohort. A later analysis found that HLA-associated TCR beta chains were more clonally expanded and had lower generation probabilities than equally common non-associated chains. A few of the identified cytomegalovirus-associated TCR beta chains were confirmed in vitro to be specific for cytomegalovirus antigens. The authors suggested that the approach could potentially be generalized to other disease states and immunological phenotypes. Only TCR beta chains were sequenced in this cohort, and the absence of alpha or paired-chain data limited detectable features. According to a later genetic analysis, donors in an Asian-associated ancestry cluster had fewer N-insertions in productive TCRs than the roughly 670-donor mean. Because HLA typing was missing for some donors at each locus, association tests included only the typed subset.

Concerning this clone itself: Its antigen specificity is not known. Germline and junction disagree at one end, which may indicate a read error.

The cohort comprised 666 healthy bone marrow donors. All cohort members were sampled while nominally healthy, although unrecorded immune exposures were likely present. The donor tested CMV seropositive, placing the donor among the 310 or so seropositive members of the cohort. A peripheral blood sample was provided by each donor, and peripheral blood mononuclear cells were used for TCR beta sequencing. The Qiagen DNeasy Blood Extraction Kit was used to extract genomic DNA from the blood cell samples. Library prep was done by the immunoSEQ multiplex PCR assay. For the multiplex PCR, a mixture combining 60 forward primers for TCR Vbeta segments and 13 reverse primers for TCR Jbeta segments was used. A multiplex PCR assay on genomic DNA amplified the CDR3 region of rearranged TCR beta genes. Amplified TCR beta libraries were sequenced as 87-base-pair reads on the Illumina HiSeq System. Per the authors' processing: Across the 700 or so repertoires, a later analysis counted tens of millions of unique TCR beta chains, roughly 11 million of which were shared by at least two donors. To remove PCR and sequencing errors, raw reads were error-corrected and collapsed into unique sequences using a nearest-neighbor algorithm that merged closely related sequences. CDR3 sequences were aligned to IMGT reference sequences to assign V, D and J gene segments. Each retained sequence needed at least a six-nucleotide match to both a V gene segment and a J gene segment. A rearrangement counted as productive if the CDR3 had no stop codons and remained in frame with V and J, and every other rearrangement counted as non-productive. CDR3 was defined according to IMGT convention as the region running from the second conserved V-encoded cysteine to the conserved J-encoded phenylalanine. In an earlier analysis of 550 to 650 of the donors, sequences lacking an unambiguous match to a single V gene segment were excluded. In an earlier analysis of 450 to 700 of the donors, V segments were called functional above 56.7% productive rearrangements and were called segregating when the between-donor standard deviation exceeded 5%. To diagnose cytomegalovirus status from the catalog of TCR beta chain sequences, a statistical classification framework was built. V and J gene assignment, in a later analysis, came from comparing TCR nucleotide sequences with IMGT/GENE-DB human TR gene sequences. In a later analysis, CDR3 sequences and most-parsimonious VDJ recombination scenarios were assigned using the TCRdist pipeline. In a later analysis, every TCR beta chain was defined by the combination of its CDR3 amino acid sequence and its V-gene family, and reads without a unique V-gene family were dropped. To address suspected cross-contamination and a sequencing artifact, a later analysis removed some 620 highly shared, low-generation-probability nucleotide sequences. A later analysis calculated a clonal expansion index for each public chain from normalized within-repertoire ranks of inferred template counts. A later analysis computed generation probabilities with a VDJ recombination model fitted to out-of-frame rearrangements, and checked the results against IGoR. In a later analysis, TCR-TCR, TCR-HLA and TCR-CMV co-occurrence was scored with hypergeometric tests, and a repertoire-size bias correction was applied to TCR pairs. False discovery rates were estimated in a later analysis by permuting HLA or CMV assignments 20 times. In a later analysis, co-occurring TCRs were grouped with DBSCAN, and TCRdist sequence similarity was added when clustering was performed within HLA-allele-positive subsets. Repertoires with fewer than 30,000 or more than 120,000 public chains were left out of co-occurrence clustering, as were four to six repertoires with anomalous nucleotide sharing. The table comes from immuneACCESS by way of TCRdb, which keeps in-frame sequences with V and J called. Part of the clones is missing from these tables; in studies checked, under half for an unresolved V gene and the rest for unknown reasons. D and trimming were read from the DNA, whereas the V and J calls and clone size are those reported in that table. This sample gives more than 95,000 clones in total; 81% of them show up just once. The ten largest clonotypes hold about 3.9% of the sample.

From cysteine to phenylalanine, the CDR3 is 13 amino acids long. The kept DNA is CDR3 alone, 39 bases in frame from the first base. The germline V gene (reference sequence) provides CDR1 SEHNR and CDR2 FQNEAQ. Recombination joined TRBV7-9 with TRBJ1-1, and possibly TRBD1, on 6 matching bases. Sequenced: PBMCs. This clonotype was sampled from a young man in good health and CMV-seropositive. The DNA sequence follows: TGTTCCAGCAGCTTAGGGGGGGTTACTGAAGCTTTCTTT. It specifies CSSSLGGVTEAFF.